Listed below are T cell receptor beta chains from one sample, sequenced in a study of cytomegalovirus exposure and HLA in healthy donors. TCRdb keeps only in-frame clones here, not all; method: immunoSEQ multiplex PCR. The sample includes roughly 50,000 clones, 93% of them seen just once. The sequenced sample consisted of PBMCs. The receptors stem from a woman between 18 and 30 years old in good health and CMV-seropositive. Each CDR3 is given with its conserved first and last residue. D genes are given only for firm matches. The size of a clone is reported for some rows only, either as once, few or many, or as a class for expanded clones.

v_call	clone_size	d_call	j_call	cdr3_nt	cdr3_aa
TRBV28	-	-	TRBJ2-1	TGTGCCAGCAGCCTGGCCGGGGGCTCCTACAATGAGCAGTTCTTC	CASSLAGGSYNEQFF
TRBV7-2	-	-	TRBJ2-7	TGTGCCAGCAGCTTGGACAGCTCGAGCTCCTACGAGCAGTACTTC	CASSLDSSSSYEQYF
TRBV6-6	-	-	TRBJ1-4	TGTGCCAGCAGTTACCCCACAGGGCGGAATGAAAAACTGTTTTTT	CASSYPTGRNEKLFF
TRBV27	-	-	TRBJ2-5	TGTGCCAGCAGTTCTAGGGGGCAAGAGACCCAGTACTTC	CASSSRGQETQYF
TRBV7-2	-	-	TRBJ2-7	TGTGCCAGCAGCGCCCGTTTGAACAGGGTGGCCTACGAGCAGTACTTC	CASSARLNRVAYEQYF
TRBV7-9	once	TRBD1	TRBJ2-1	TGTGCCAGCAGTTTGGGACAGGGGTACAATGAGCAGTTCTTC	CASSLGQGYNEQFF
TRBV18	-	TRBD1	TRBJ1-1	TGTGCCAGCTCACGGGGGACAGGAGGGAACACTGAAGCTTTCTTT	CASSRGTGGNTEAFF
TRBV11-2	-	-	TRBJ1-6	TGTGCCAGCAGCTTAGACCGGACAGCAGAGTCACCCCTCCACTTT	CASSLDRTAESPLHF
TRBV6-5	-	TRBD1	TRBJ2-3	TGTGCCAGCAGTTACAAGACAGGGGGCGGCGATACGCAGTATTTT	CASSYKTGGGDTQYF
TRBV7-9	-	TRBD2	TRBJ2-3	TGTGCCAGCATCAGAGATGCGGGGGGGCGAGATACGCAGTATTTT	CASIRDAGGRDTQYF
TRBV29-1	once	TRBD1	TRBJ1-1	TGCAGCGTGGAACGGGACAGGGGAAGACCTGAAGCTTTCTTT	CSVERDRGRPEAFF
TRBV4-2	-	-	TRBJ1-1	TGTGCCAGCAGCCAAGATAACCAGGGCACTGAAGCTTTCTTT	CASSQDNQGTEAFF
TRBV10-1	-	-	TRBJ2-1	TGCGCCAGCAGTGAGTCGTGGCGGACACCCAAGTTCTTC	CASSESWRTPKFF
TRBV18	-	TRBD1	TRBJ2-3	TGTGCCAGCTCACAAAACAGGGGTAGCACAGATACGCAGTATTTT	CASSQNRGSTDTQYF
TRBV10-3	-	-	TRBJ2-7	TGTGCCATCAGTGAAGACGGGGAAATCCCCTACGAGCAGTACTTC	CAISEDGEIPYEQYF
TRBV6-6	-	-	TRBJ2-7	TGTGCCAGCAGTCCCCGGCAGGGGGGTCGCTACGAGCAGTACTTC	CASSPRQGGRYEQYF
TRBV2	-	TRBD1	TRBJ2-5	TGTGCCAGCCTAACCCTACCGGGACAGGGGCAAGAGACCCAGTACTTC	CASLTLPGQGQETQYF
TRBV7-7	-	-	TRBJ2-1	TGTGCCAGCAGCTTAAACCCCGGGAGCGGTGAGCAGTTCTTC	CASSLNPGSGEQFF
TRBV11-2	-	-	TRBJ1-5	TGTGCCAGCAGCCCGAAGGGGGGGGCTGGCAATCAGCCCCAGCATTTT	CASSPKGGAGNQPQHF
TRBV19	few	-	TRBJ2-6	TGTGCCAGTAGTATAGATCACAACCTCGGGGTCCTGACTTTC	CASSIDHNLGVLTF
TRBV5-5	-	-	TRBJ1-2	TGTGCCAGCAGCTTGGACGGCGCGGGAGGCTATGGCTACACCTTC	CASSLDGAGGYGYTF
TRBV5-1	-	TRBD2	TRBJ2-3	TGCGCCAGCAGTCAGCGGGGGCCCACAGATACGCAGTATTTT	CASSQRGPTDTQYF
TRBV4-3	-	-	TRBJ2-6	TGCGCCAGCAGCCAAGGGTCGAGTGTCTCTGGGGCCAACGTCCTGACTTTC	CASSQGSSVSGANVLTF
TRBV25-1	-	-	TRBJ1-1	TGTGCCAGCATCCCGGCCGGGCGGGGGACTGAAGCTTTCTTT	CASIPAGRGTEAFF
TRBV2	-	-	TRBJ1-2	TGTGCCAGCATCCAGATACGGGACTCCATGGGTGGCTACACCTTC	CASIQIRDSMGGYTF
TRBV19	-	TRBD1	TRBJ2-7	TGTGCCAGTAGTATCTTCGGGACAGGGGACGAGCAGTACTTC	CASSIFGTGDEQYF
TRBV6-1	few	TRBD1	TRBJ1-5	TGTGCCAGCAGTGAAGAGACAGGGGGCGTGGAGCCCCAGCATTTT	CASSEETGGVEPQHF
TRBV30	-	-	TRBJ2-5	TGTGCCTGGAGTGGGTGGGGCCCTCCCCAAGAGACCCAGTACTTC	CAWSGWGPPQETQYF
TRBV6-6	-	TRBD1	TRBJ2-7	TGTGCCAGCAGTACAAACCGGGACAGGAACTACGAGCAGTACTTC	CASSTNRDRNYEQYF
TRBV15	once	TRBD2	TRBJ2-7	TGTGCCACCAGCAGCGAGACTAGCGGGGGTGCCTACGAGCAGTACTTC	CATSSETSGGAYEQYF
TRBV19	-	TRBD1	TRBJ1-2	TGTGCCAGTAGGGACAGGACTAACTATGGCTACACCTTC	CASRDRTNYGYTF
TRBV28	-	-	TRBJ1-1	TGTGCCAGCGCAAACGGAGAGATTGCCCGGAGCACTGAAGCTTTCTTT	CASANGEIARSTEAFF
TRBV28	-	TRBD1	TRBJ1-2	TGTGCCAGCAGTTTGCCCTATCTACAGGGGGCAAATGGCTACACCTTC	CASSLPYLQGANGYTF
TRBV30	-	-	TRBJ1-5	TGTGCCTGGAGACAGGGCAATCAGCCCCAGCATTTT	CAWRQGNQPQHF
TRBV27	-	TRBD1	TRBJ2-1	TGTGCCAGCAGTTTATACAGGGGTTGGCTCGGTGAGCAGTTCTTC	CASSLYRGWLGEQFF
TRBV11-2	-	TRBD1	TRBJ1-2	TGTGCCAGCAGCTTATCTCGCCCGACAGGGGTACTAAACTATGGCTACACCTTC	CASSLSRPTGVLNYGYTF